These 6 T cell receptor beta chains came from one sample sequenced in a study of T cell responses to AZD1222 COVID-19 vaccine. TCRdb keeps only in-frame clones here, not all; method: immunoSEQ multiplex PCR. The sample has approximately 150,000 clones; around 90% are singletons. Here the sequenced sample was peripheral blood, taken on day 0 of AZD1222 vaccination. All receptors come from an adult in good health.

The rearrangement joins TRBV30 to TRBJ1-5; 7 nucleotides line up with TRBD1. The trim removed 5 bases at V and 3 bases at J, leaving 4 bases unmatched. Germline CDR1 reads GTSNPN; CDR2 reads SVGIG (reference sequence). The CDR3 covers 13 residues. The CDR3 here is CAWGDSTNQPQHF. The CDR3, as DNA: TGTGCCTGGGGGGACAGCACCAATCAGCCCCAGCATTTT.

The chain couples TRBV28 to TRBJ2-7; D is possibly TRBD2 (5 bases). Germline values: CDR1 MDHEN, CDR2 SYDVKM. This CDR3 is 12 amino acids long. V lost 8 bases to trimming and J lost 3 bases, with 11 bases between them. CDR3 in DNA: TGTGCCAGCGCCCCCGCGGGCTACGAGCAGTACTTC. Its protein is CASAPAGYEQYF.

A single count supports this clone. The genes are TRBV5-8 and TRBJ2-2; no clear D gene. The CDR3 extends over 14 amino acids. The germline V gene encodes CDR1 SGHTS and CDR2 YDEGEE. The V and J ends lost 0 bases and 5 bases respectively, with 8 bases between them. The CDR3 loop is CASSLGQTTGELFF. The CDR3 region has the DNA TGTGCCAGCAGCTTGGGGCAGACGACCGGGGAGCTGTTTTTT.

This chain connects TRBV7-2 to TRBJ2-3; 12 bases align to TRBD2. Germline-derived CDR1 and CDR2 are SGHTA and FQGNSA. Unmatched junction bases numbered 3, after V lost 2 bases and J lost 6 bases. The CDR3 has 15 amino acids. DNA for the CDR3: TGTGCCAGCAGCTTACGGACTAGCGGGGCTGATACGCAGTATTTT. It codes for CASSLRTSGADTQYF.

The chain couples TRBV3-1 (or the pseudogene TRBV3-2) to TRBJ1-3, with D unresolved. The CDR3 runs to 14 residues. V was shortened by 2 bases and J by 4 bases, with 9 bases between the two germline ends. CDR1 and CDR2 from the germline V gene are LGHDT and YNNKEL (reference sequence). CDR3 region: CASSQRVLGNTIYF. The CDR3 bases are TGTGCCAGCAGCCAACGGGTTCTCGGAAACACCATATATTTT.

The rearrangement joins TRBV5-4 to TRBJ2-2; 7 positions match TRBD1. CDR1 and CDR2 from the germline V gene are SGHNT and YYREEE (reference sequence). This CDR3 is 15 amino acids long. J lost 7 bases, V lost 1 base, and 7 bases had no gene match. CDR3 amino acids: CASSLSDRYHGELFF. CDR3 coding DNA: TGTGCCAGCAGCTTGTCGGACAGGTACCACGGGGAGCTGTTTTTT.